One sample yielded the 22 T cell receptor beta chains listed below, sequenced in a study of blood T cell repertoires in COVID-19. TCRdb's copy holds only in-frame clones and misses some; the assay was immunoSEQ multiplex PCR. This table has some 200,000 clones, about 95% appearing once. The sample taken for sequencing was peripheral blood. These receptor sequences come from a man under 40 with COVID-19, enrolled during active disease.

CDR3 nucleotides: TGTGCCAGCAGCCCAGGAGGCCGGTTAGCTTTCTTT. Amino acids: CASSPGGRLAFF. This chain links TRBV7-9 with TRBJ1-1; D unclear. Germline CDR1 SEHNR, CDR2 FQNEAQ (reference sequence). The CDR3 loop spans 12 amino acids. Trimming stripped 5 bases from V and 10 bases from J, with 14 bases between.

The rearrangement joins TRBV4-1 to TRBJ2-3; 11 bases fit TRBD2. The CDR3 consists of 16 residues. V shed 6 bases and J 6 bases; nucleotides not matched to a gene: 11. Germline assignment: CDR1 MGHRA and CDR2 YSYEKL. CDR3 nucleotide sequence: TGCGCCAGCAGTCCGTATAGCGGGGGGGCTGTGGATACGCAGTATTTT. Its translation is CASSPYSGGAVDTQYF.

This chain connects TRBV7-9 to TRBJ2-5; D is unclear. The CDR3 runs to 16 residues. Germline V lookup: CDR1 SEHNR, CDR2 FQNEAQ (reference sequence). V was shortened by 6 bases and J by 0 bases, with 17 bases between the two germline ends. The CDR3 DNA reads TGTGCCAGCAGTGATATCGGTGGTGCGTACCAAGAGACCCAGTACTTC. Protein product: CASSDIGGAYQETQYF.

The chain carries TRBV10-2 and TRBJ2-6; TRBD1 agrees at 10 bases. The CDR3 sequence is 16 residues long. Trimming removed 6 bases from V and 4 bases from J; junction bases left unmatched: 6. From germline, CDR1 is WSHSY and CDR2 SAAADI. The CDR3 DNA follows: TGCGCCAGCAGGGGGACAGGGGTGTCCGGGGCCAACGTCCTGACTTTC. Protein product: CASRGTGVSGANVLTF.

The V call is TRBV5-1, the J call TRBJ2-7; 9 nucleotides line up with TRBD1. Germline lookup yields CDR1 SGHRS and CDR2 YFSETQ. V lost 6 bases, J lost 2 bases, and 6 bases stayed unmatched. The CDR3 length is 14 residues. The CDR3 protein is CASTPGQGPYEQYF. The CDR3 nucleotides read TGCGCCAGCACCCCAGGACAGGGGCCCTACGAGCAGTACTTC. The full variable domain, its missing parts supplied by reference TRBV5-1 and TRBJ2-7, is KAGVTQTPRYLIKTRGQQVTLSCSPISGHRSVSWYQQTPGQGLQFLFEYFSETQRNKGNFPGRFSGRQFSNSRSEMNVSTLELGDSALYLCASTPGQGPYEQYFGPGTRLTVT.

The chain recombines TRBV29-1 with TRBJ2-1, with D unresolved. Germline CDR1 reads SQVTM; CDR2 reads ANQGSEA. CDR3 length: 15 amino acids. V was cut by 7 bases and J by 0 bases, with 16 bases left in between. The CDR3 sequence is CSAPPGRSSYNEQFF. In nucleotides, the CDR3 is TGCAGCGCCCCCCCCGGAAGGAGCTCCTACAATGAGCAGTTCTTC.

In this sample, this clone turned up once. The chain couples TRBV5-1 to TRBJ1-1; D gene uncertain. The CDR3 runs to 13 residues. Germline CDR1 reads SGHRS; CDR2 reads YFSETQ. Trimming shortened V by 4 bases and J by 1 base, and 8 bases separated the two germline ends. In DNA form, the CDR3 reads TGCGCCAGCAGCCACGGGGAGAACACTGAAGCTTTCTTT. Translation: CASSHGENTEAFF.

The V and J genes are TRBV3-1 (or the pseudogene TRBV3-2) and TRBJ1-6; D perhaps matches TRBD1 (5 bases). V was clipped by 0 bases and J by 10 bases, with 13 bases between them. Germline V CDR1 and CDR2: LGHDT, YNNKEL (reference sequence). This CDR3 comprises 15 residues. CDR3 in DNA: TGTGCCAGCAGCCAAGAAGCAGGGCGGGGATCACCCCTCCACTTT. Protein sequence: CASSQEAGRGSPLHF.

V and J are TRBV5-5 and TRBJ1-2; the D is unclear. V lost 4 bases to trimming and J lost 5 bases, with 9 bases between them. Germline CDR1 SGHKS, CDR2 YYEKEE (reference sequence). The CDR3 length is 12 residues. In nucleotides, the CDR3 is TGTGCCAGCAGCACGCAAACTTATGGCTACACCTTC. The encoded protein is CASSTQTYGYTF.

In this sample, this clone turned up a few times. This chain connects TRBV5-1 to TRBJ1-2; 7 nucleotides match TRBD1. V dropped 7 bases and J dropped 5; count of bases not matched to a gene: 11. The CDR3 is 14 amino acids. Germline V gives CDR1 SGHRS, CDR2 YFSETQ. The CDR3 DNA sequence: TGCGCCAGCGCACGGGACAGCTCGGGATATGGCTACACCTTC. It yields the protein CASARDSSGYGYTF.

This chain joins TRBV11-2 and TRBJ2-5; 8 bases map to TRBD2. J was trimmed by 0 bases and V by 5 bases; bases with no gene match: 2. This CDR3 contains 14 residues. CDR1 and CDR2 (germline): SGHAT, FQNNGV. The CDR3: CASSPLADQETQYF. CDR3 coding DNA: TGTGCCAGCAGCCCACTAGCGGACCAAGAGACCCAGTACTTC. Full variable domain (remainder filled in from reference TRBV11-2 and TRBJ2-5): EAGVAQSPRYKIIEKRQSVAFWCNPISGHATLYWYQQILGQGPKLLIQFQNNGVVDDSQLPKDRFSAERLKGVDSTLKIQPAKLEDSAVYLCASSPLADQETQYFGPGTRLLVL.

This chain uses TRBV6-6 with TRBJ1-5; 7 bases fit TRBD1. The CDR3 is 14 residues long. Germline V gives CDR1 MNHNY, CDR2 SVGAGI (reference sequence). V was clipped by 6 bases and J by 5 bases; unmatched bases: 7. CDR3 coding DNA: TGTGCCAGCAGGGTACAGGGGAGAGATCAGCCCCAGCATTTT. This sequence encodes CASRVQGRDQPQHF.

The chain has TRBV30 and TRBJ1-5; 9 nucleotides match TRBD1. The V segment lost 4 bases and the J segment 4 bases; nucleotides outside the gene matches: 5. This CDR3 contains 14 residues. Germline V gene lookup returns CDR1 GTSNPN and CDR2 SVGIG (reference sequence). CDR3 residues: CAWNNRGQNQPQHF. CDR3 nucleotide sequence: TGTGCCTGGAATAACAGGGGGCAGAATCAGCCCCAGCATTTT.

V and J are TRBV2 and TRBJ2-1; tentatively, D is TRBD2 (6 bases). This CDR3 region has 14 residues. Germline V gene sequence: CDR1 SNHLY, CDR2 FYNNEI. V lost 7 bases to trimming and J lost 0 bases, with 10 bases between them. The CDR3 sequence is CASTRGSSYNEQFF. DNA of the CDR3: TGTGCCAGCACCCGGGGGAGCTCCTACAATGAGCAGTTCTTC.

CDR3 region: CASSRTGAYISGNTIYF. The DNA of the CDR3 is TGTGCCAGCAGCCGGACAGGGGCCTACATCTCTGGAAACACCATATATTTT. The chain carries TRBV7-9 and TRBJ1-3, with 9 bases identical to TRBD1. Losses at the gene ends were 5 bases for V and 0 bases for J; bases not matched to a gene: 8. Germline V gives CDR1 SEHNR, CDR2 FQNEAQ (reference sequence). This CDR3 is 17 amino acids long.

This chain joins TRBV10-1 and TRBJ1-1; D is possibly TRBD1 (5 bases). V gave up 0 bases and J gave up 1 base, with 12 bases separating them. CDR1 and CDR2 from the germline V gene are WNHNN and SYGVQD (reference sequence). The CDR3 consists of 16 residues. CDR3 region: CASSESGRRGNTEAFF. As DNA, the CDR3 is TGCGCCAGCAGTGAGTCGGGACGGAGGGGGAACACTGAAGCTTTCTTT.

The rearrangement uses TRBV5-4 and TRBJ2-7; 10 bases are a match to TRBD2. CDR1 is SGHNT and CDR2 is YYREEE in the germline V gene (reference sequence). The junction had 8 bases not matched to a gene; V was cut back by 3 bases and J by 2 bases. This CDR3 is 16 amino acids long. DNA of the CDR3: TGTGCCAGCAGCTCTAAAGCGGGGGGGTTCCCCTACGAGCAGTACTTC. Translated, it gives CASSSKAGGFPYEQYF.

The sample holds one count of this clone. The chain combines TRBV21-1 with TRBJ1-6; the table's D call, TRBD1, has no DNA check behind it. TRBV21-1 is labeled a pseudogene. The CDR3 length is 15 residues. The DNA of the CDR3 is TGTGCCAGCAGCAAAGCGGCAGGCTTCGGTTCACCCCTCCACTTT. Translation: CASSKAAGFGSPLHF.

The rearrangement uses TRBV6-5 and TRBJ2-7, with TRBD2 matching 8 bases. V gave up 4 bases and J gave up 5 bases; unmatched junction bases: 7. CDR3 length equals 14 residues. Germline CDR1 is MNHEY and CDR2 is SVGAGI. The DNA for the CDR3 is TGTGCCAGCAGTTGGACGACTAGCGCGGACGAGCAGTACTTC. Its protein product is CASSWTTSADEQYF.

This chain links TRBV5-1 with TRBJ2-7, with D tentatively TRBD1 (6 bases). CDR3 length: 15 amino acids. Deletions cut 0 bases from V and 2 bases from J, with 12 bases between. In germline, CDR1 is SGHRS, CDR2 YFSETQ. CDR3 sequence reads: CASSLEPGETYEQYF. CDR3 bases: TGCGCCAGCAGCTTGGAGCCAGGGGAGACCTACGAGCAGTACTTC. Drawing the rest from reference TRBV5-1 and TRBJ2-7, the complete variable domain is KAGVTQTPRYLIKTRGQQVTLSCSPISGHRSVSWYQQTPGQGLQFLFEYFSETQRNKGNFPGRFSGRQFSNSRSEMNVSTLELGDSALYLCASSLEPGETYEQYFGPGTRLTVT.

The genes are TRBV18 and TRBJ2-3, with a weak D call TRBD2 (6 bases). There are 13 residues in the CDR3. V shed 2 bases and J shed 5 bases, with 8 bases lying between them. Germline V CDR1 and CDR2: KGHSH, LQKENI. The CDR3 DNA reads as TGTGCCAGCTCACCAGGCGGGAAAGATACGCAGTATTTT. The encoded protein is CASSPGGKDTQYF. The full variable domain, completed using reference TRBV18 and TRBJ2-3, is NAGVMQNPRHLVRRRGQEARLRCSPMKGHSHVYWYRQLPEEGLKFMVYLQKENIIDESGMPKERFSAEFPKEGPSILRIQQVVRGDSAAYFCASSPGGKDTQYFGPGTRLTVL.

The chain combines TRBV6-5 with TRBJ1-1; no firm D call. Per germline, CDR1 MNHEY and CDR2 SVGAGI. V was pared by 2 bases and J by 0 bases, with 10 bases between. The CDR3 sequence is 15 residues long. CDR3 DNA sequence: TGTGCCAGCAGTTACGGGCAGGTTCTGAACACTGAAGCTTTCTTT. Its translation: CASSYGQVLNTEAFF.